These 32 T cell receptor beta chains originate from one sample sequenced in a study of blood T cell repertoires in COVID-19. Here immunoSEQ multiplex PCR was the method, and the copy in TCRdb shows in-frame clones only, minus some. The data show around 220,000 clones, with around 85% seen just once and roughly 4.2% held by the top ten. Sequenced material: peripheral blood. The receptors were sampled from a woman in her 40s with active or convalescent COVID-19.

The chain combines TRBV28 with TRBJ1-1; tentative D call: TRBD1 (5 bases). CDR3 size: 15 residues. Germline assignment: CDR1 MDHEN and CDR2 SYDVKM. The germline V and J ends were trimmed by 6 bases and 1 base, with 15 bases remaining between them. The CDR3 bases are TGTGCCAGCAGAACCGACGGCGGGGCGAACACTGAAGCTTTCTTT. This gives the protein CASRTDGGANTEAFF.

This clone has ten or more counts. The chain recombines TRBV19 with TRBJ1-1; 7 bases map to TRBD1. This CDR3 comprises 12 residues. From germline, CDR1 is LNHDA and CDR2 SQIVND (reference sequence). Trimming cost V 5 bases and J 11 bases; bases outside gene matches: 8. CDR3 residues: CASSRKGAGAFF. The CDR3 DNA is TGTGCCAGTAGTCGAAAGGGGGCGGGGGCTTTCTTT.

CDR3 in amino acids: CASSPTRTRNTEAFF. The DNA for the CDR3 is TGTGCCAGCAGCCCCACCCGAACAAGGAACACTGAAGCTTTCTTT. The chain joins TRBV6-5 to TRBJ1-1; D remains ambiguous. The V end was cut by 6 bases, the J end by 1 base, with 15 bases between. CDR1 MNHEY and CDR2 SVGAGI come from the germline V gene. The CDR3 is made up of 15 amino acids.

CDR3 sequence: CASSEDSRYGYTF. The DNA of the CDR3 is TGTGCCAGCAGTGAGGACAGCCGATATGGCTACACCTTC. The rearrangement joins TRBV28 to TRBJ1-2, with D possibly TRBD1 on 6 matching bases. This CDR3 is built from 13 residues. Per germline, CDR1 MDHEN and CDR2 SYDVKM. V was clipped by 5 bases and J by 5 bases, with 12 bases between them.

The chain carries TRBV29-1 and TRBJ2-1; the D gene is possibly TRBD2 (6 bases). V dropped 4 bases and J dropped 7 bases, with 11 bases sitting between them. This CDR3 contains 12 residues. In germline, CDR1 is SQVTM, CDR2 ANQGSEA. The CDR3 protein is CSVGRVGNEQFF. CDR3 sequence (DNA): TGCAGCGTTGGGAGGGTGGGTAATGAGCAGTTCTTC.

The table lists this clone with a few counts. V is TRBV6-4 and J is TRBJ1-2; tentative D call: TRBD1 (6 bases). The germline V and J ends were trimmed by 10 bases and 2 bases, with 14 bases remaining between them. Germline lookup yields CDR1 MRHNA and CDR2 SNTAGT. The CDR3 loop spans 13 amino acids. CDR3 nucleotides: TGTGCCACACCGGGACACGGGAACTATGGCTACACCTTC. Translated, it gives CATPGHGNYGYTF.

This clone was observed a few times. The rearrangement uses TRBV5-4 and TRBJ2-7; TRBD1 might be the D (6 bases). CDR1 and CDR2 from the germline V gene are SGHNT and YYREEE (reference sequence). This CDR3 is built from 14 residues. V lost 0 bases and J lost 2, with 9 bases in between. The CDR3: CASSLGGGTYEQYV. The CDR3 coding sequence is TGTGCCAGCAGCTTGGGAGGGGGAACCTACGAGCAGTACGTC.

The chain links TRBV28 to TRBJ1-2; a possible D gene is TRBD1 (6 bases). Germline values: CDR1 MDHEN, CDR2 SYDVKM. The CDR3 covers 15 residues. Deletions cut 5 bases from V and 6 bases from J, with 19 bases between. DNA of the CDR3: TGTGCCAGCAGTCTCGGGACACCGGAGGTACATGGCTACACCTTC. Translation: CASSLGTPEVHGYTF.

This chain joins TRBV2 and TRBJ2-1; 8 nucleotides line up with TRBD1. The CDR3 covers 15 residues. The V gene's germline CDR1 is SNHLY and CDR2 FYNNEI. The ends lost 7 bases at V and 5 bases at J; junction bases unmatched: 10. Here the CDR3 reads CASTDGQGINNEQFF. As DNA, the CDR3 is TGTGCCAGCACTGACGGACAGGGCATCAACAATGAGCAGTTCTTC.

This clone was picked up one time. CDR3 in amino acids: CASSQGRGLSQPQHF. DNA for the CDR3: TGTGCCAGCAGCCAAGGAAGGGGATTGAGTCAGCCCCAGCATTTT. This rearrangement joins TRBV3-1 (or the pseudogene TRBV3-2) to TRBJ1-5, with a possible D match to TRBD1 (5 bases). V dropped 1 base and J dropped 6 bases, with 13 bases sitting between them. The V gene's germline CDR1 is LGHDT and CDR2 YNNKEL (reference sequence). The CDR3 has 15 residues.

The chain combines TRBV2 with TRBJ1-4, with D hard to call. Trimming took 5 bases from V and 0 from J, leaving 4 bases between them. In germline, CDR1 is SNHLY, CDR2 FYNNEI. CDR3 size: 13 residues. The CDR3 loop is CASSQATNEKLFF. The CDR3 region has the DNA TGTGCCAGCAGTCAGGCAACTAATGAAAAACTGTTTTTT.

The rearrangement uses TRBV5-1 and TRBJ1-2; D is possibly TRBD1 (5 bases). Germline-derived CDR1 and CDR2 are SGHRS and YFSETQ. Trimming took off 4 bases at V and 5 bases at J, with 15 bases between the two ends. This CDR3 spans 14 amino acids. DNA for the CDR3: TGCGCCAGCAGCCCGGAACTGGGGGGTTATGGCTACACCTTC. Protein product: CASSPELGGYGYTF. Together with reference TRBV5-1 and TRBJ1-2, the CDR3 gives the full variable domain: KAGVTQTPRYLIKTRGQQVTLSCSPISGHRSVSWYQQTPGQGLQFLFEYFSETQRNKGNFPGRFSGRQFSNSRSEMNVSTLELGDSALYLCASSPELGGYGYTFGSGTRLTVV.

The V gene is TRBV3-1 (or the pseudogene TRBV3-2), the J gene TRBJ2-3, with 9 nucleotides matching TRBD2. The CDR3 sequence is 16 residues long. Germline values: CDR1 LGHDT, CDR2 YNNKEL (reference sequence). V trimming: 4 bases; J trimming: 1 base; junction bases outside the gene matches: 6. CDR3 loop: CASSLGQRGGTDTQYF. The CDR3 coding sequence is TGTGCCAGCAGCCTAGGCCAGCGGGGGGGCACAGATACGCAGTATTTT.

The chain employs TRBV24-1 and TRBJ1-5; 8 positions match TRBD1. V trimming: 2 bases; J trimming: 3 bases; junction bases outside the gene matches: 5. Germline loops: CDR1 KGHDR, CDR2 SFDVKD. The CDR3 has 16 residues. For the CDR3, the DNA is TGTGCCACCAGTGATTCCCAGGGGGCCCTCAATCAGCCCCAGCATTTT. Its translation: CATSDSQGALNQPQHF.

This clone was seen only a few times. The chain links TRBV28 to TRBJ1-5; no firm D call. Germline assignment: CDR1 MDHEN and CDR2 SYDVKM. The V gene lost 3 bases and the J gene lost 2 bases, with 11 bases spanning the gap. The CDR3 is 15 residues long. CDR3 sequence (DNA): TGTGCCAGCAGTTTTCGGGGTGGGCGCAATCAGCCCCAGCATTTT. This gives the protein CASSFRGGRNQPQHF.

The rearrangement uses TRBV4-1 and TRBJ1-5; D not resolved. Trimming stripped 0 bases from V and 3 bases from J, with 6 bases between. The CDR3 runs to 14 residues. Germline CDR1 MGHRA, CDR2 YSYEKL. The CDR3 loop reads CASSQDPSNQPQHF. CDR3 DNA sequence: TGCGCCAGCAGCCAAGACCCCTCCAATCAGCCCCAGCATTTT.

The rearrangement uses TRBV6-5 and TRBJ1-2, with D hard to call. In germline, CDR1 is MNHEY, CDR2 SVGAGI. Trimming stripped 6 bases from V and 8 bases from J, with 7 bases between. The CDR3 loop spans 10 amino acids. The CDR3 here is CASRGRGYTF. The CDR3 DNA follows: TGTGCCAGCAGGGGGAGGGGCTACACCTTC.

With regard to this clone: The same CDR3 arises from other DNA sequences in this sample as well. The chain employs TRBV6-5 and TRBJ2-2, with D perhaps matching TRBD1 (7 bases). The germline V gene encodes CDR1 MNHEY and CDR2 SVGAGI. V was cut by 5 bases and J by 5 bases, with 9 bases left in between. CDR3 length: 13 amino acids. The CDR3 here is CASSPGGTGELFF. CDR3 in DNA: TGTGCCAGCAGTCCAGGGGGGACCGGGGAGCTGTTTTTT.

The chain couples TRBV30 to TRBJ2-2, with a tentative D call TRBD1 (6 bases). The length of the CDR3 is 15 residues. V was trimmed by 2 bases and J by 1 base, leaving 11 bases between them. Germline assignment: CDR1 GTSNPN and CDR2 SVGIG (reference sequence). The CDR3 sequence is CAWSFPDRNTGELFF. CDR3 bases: TGTGCCTGGAGTTTTCCGGACAGGAACACCGGGGAGCTGTTTTTT.

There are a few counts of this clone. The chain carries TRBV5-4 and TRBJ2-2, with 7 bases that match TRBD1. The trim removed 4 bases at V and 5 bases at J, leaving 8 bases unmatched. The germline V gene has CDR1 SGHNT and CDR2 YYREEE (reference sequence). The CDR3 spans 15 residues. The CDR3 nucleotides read TGTGCCAGCAGCCCCGACAGGGAGAGGACCGGGGAGCTGTTTTTT. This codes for CASSPDRERTGELFF.

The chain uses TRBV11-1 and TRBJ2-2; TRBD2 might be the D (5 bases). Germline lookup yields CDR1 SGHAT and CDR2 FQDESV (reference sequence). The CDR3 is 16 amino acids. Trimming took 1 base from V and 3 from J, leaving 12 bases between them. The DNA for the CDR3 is TGTGCCAGCAGCTTAGGAGGGCGGCAGTACACCGGGGAGCTGTTTTTT. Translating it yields CASSLGGRQYTGELFF.

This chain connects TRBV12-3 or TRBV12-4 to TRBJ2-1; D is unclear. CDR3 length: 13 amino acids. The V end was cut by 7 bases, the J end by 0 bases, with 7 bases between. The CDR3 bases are TGTGCCAGCATTTCAGGCTCCTACAATGAGCAGTTCTTC. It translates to CASISGSYNEQFF.

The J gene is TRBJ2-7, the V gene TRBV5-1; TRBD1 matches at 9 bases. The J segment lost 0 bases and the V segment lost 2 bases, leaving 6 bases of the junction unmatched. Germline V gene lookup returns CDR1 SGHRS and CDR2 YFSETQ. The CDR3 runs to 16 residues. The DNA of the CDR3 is TGCGCCAGCAGCTTCACCGGGACAGGGAGCTCCTACGAGCAGTACTTC. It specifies CASSFTGTGSSYEQYF.

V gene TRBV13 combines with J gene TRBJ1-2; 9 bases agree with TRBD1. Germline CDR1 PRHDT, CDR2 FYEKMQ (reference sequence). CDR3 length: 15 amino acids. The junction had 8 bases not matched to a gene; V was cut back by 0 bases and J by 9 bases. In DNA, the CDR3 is TGTGCCAGCAGCTTAGGATCCGGCGGGACAGGGAGCTACACCTTC. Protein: CASSLGSGGTGSYTF.

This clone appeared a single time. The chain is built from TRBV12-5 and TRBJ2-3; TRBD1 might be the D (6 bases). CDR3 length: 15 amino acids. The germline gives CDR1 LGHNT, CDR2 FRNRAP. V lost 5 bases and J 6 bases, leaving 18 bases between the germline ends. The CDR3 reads CASGPGRGHEDTQYF. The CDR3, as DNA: TGTGCTAGTGGTCCGGGCAGGGGTCACGAGGATACGCAGTATTTT.

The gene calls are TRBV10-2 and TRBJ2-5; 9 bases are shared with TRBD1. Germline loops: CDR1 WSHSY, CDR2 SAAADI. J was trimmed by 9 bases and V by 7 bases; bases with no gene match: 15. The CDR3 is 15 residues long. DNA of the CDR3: TGCGCCAGCATTATGGACAGGGGTGCTGCAGGGGCCCAGTACTTC. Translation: CASIMDRGAAGAQYF.

The CDR3 region has the DNA TGTGCCACCAGCAATTGGGCAGGGGGCGCGGACTATGGCTACACCTTC. It yields the protein CATSNWAGGADYGYTF. The rearrangement uses TRBV15 and TRBJ1-2; 8 positions agree with TRBD1. Per the germline V gene, CDR1 is LNHNV and CDR2 is YYDKDF (reference sequence). The CDR3 has 16 residues. The J segment lost 3 bases and the V segment lost 4 bases, leaving 10 bases of the junction unmatched.

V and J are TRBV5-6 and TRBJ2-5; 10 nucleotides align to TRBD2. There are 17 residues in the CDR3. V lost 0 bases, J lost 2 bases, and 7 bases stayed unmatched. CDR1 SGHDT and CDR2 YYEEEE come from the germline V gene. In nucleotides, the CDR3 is TGTGCCAGCAGCTTGGGGCTAGCGGGGGCACCACAAGAGACCCAGTACTTC. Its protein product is CASSLGLAGAPQETQYF. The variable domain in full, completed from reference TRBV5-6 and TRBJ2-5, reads DAGVTQSPTHLIKTRGQQVTLRCSPKSGHDTVSWYQQALGQGPQFIFQYYEEEERQRGNFPDRFSGHQFPNYSSELNVNALLLGDSALYLCASSLGLAGAPQETQYFGPGTRLLVL.

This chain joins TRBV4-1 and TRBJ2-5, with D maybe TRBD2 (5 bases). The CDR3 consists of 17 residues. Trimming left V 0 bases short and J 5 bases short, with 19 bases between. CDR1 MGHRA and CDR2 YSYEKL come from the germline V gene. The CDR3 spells CASSQEVPELATETQYF. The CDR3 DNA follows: TGCGCCAGCAGCCAAGAGGTCCCCGAGCTAGCTACGGAGACCCAGTACTTC.

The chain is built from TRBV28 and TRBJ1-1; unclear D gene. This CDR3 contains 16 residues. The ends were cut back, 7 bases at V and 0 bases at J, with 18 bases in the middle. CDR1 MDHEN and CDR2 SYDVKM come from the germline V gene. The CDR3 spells CASTRRNSRMNTEAFF. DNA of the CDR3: TGTGCCAGCACACGGCGGAATTCTAGAATGAACACTGAAGCTTTCTTT.

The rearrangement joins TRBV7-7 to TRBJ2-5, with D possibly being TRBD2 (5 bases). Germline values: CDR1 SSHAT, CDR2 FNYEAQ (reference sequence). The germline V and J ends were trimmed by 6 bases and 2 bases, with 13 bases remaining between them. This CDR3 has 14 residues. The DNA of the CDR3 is TGTGCCAGCAGTACAAGCCGGGATCAAGAGACCCAGTACTTC. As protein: CASSTSRDQETQYF.

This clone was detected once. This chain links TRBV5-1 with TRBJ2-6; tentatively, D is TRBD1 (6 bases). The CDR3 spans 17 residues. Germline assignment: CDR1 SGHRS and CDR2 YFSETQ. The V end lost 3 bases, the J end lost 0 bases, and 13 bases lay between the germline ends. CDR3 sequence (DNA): TGCGCCAGCAGCTGGGGGCCAGGGACCTCTGGGGCCAACGTCCTGACTTTC. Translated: CASSWGPGTSGANVLTF.